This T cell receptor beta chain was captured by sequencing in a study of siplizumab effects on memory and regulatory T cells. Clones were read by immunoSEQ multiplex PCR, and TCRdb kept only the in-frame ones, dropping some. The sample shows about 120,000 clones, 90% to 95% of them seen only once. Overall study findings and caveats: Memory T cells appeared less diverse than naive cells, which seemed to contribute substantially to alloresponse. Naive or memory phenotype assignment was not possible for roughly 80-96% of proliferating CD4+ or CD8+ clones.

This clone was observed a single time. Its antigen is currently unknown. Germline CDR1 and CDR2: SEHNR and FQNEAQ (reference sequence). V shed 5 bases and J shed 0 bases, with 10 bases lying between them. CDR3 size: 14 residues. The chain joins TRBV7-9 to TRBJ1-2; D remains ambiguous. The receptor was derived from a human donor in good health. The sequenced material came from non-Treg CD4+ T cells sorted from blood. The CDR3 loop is CASSPDGTNYGYTF. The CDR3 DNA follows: TGTGCCAGCAGCCCCGATGGGACTAACTATGGCTACACCTTC.